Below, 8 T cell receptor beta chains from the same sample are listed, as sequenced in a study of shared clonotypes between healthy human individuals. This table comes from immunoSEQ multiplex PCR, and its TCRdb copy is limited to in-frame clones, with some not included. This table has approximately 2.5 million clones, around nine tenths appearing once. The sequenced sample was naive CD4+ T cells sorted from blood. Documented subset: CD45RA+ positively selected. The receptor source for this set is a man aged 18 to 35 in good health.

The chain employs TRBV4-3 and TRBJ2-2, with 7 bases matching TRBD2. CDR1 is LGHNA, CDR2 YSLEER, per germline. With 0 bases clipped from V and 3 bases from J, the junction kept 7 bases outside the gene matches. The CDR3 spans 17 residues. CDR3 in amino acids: CASSQDYRGGYTGELFF. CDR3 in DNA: TGCGCCAGCAGCCAAGATTATCGGGGAGGGTACACCGGGGAGCTGTTTTTT.

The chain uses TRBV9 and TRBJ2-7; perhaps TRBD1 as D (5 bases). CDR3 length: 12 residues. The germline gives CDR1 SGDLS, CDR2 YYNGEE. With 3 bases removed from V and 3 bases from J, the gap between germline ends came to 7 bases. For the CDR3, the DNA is TGTGCCAGCAGCGACCAGGGCTACGAGCAGTACTTC. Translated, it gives CASSDQGYEQYF.

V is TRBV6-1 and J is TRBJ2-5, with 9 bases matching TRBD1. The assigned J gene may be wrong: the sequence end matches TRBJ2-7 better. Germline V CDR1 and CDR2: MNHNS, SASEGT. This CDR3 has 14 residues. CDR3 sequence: CASAGGTGPYEQYF. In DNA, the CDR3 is TGTGCCAGCGCAGGTGGGACAGGGCCTTACGAGCAGTACTTC.

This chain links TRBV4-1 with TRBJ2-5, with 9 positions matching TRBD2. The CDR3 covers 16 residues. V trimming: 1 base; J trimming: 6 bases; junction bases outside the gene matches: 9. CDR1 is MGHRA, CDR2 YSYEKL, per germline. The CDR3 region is CASSQAISGGRQTQYF. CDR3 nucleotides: TGCGCCAGCAGCCAAGCGATCAGCGGGGGGCGGCAGACCCAGTACTTC.

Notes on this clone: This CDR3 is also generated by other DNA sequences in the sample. The CDR3 here is CASSLASGPYNEQFF. The DNA for the CDR3 is TGTGCCAGCAGCTTGGCGAGCGGGCCTTACAATGAGCAGTTCTTC. The V call is TRBV5-4, the J call TRBJ2-1, with TRBD2 as a possible D gene (6 bases). From germline, CDR1 is SGHNT and CDR2 YYREEE (reference sequence). This CDR3 contains 15 residues. V lost 0 bases and J 4 bases, leaving 11 bases between the germline ends.

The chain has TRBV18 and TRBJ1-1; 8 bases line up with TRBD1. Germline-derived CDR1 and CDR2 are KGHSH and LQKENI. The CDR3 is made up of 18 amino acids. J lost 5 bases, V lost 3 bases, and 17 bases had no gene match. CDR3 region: CASSPPSGDRTRRTEAFF. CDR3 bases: TGTGCCAGCTCACCCCCAAGCGGGGACAGGACGCGGCGGACTGAAGCTTTCTTT.

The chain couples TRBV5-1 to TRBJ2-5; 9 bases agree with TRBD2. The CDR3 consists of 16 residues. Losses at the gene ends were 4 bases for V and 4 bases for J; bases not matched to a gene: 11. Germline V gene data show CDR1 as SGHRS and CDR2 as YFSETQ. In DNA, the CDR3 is TGCGCCAGCAGCAAAATAGCGGGAGTACCGGGAGAGACCCAGTACTTC. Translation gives CASSKIAGVPGETQYF.

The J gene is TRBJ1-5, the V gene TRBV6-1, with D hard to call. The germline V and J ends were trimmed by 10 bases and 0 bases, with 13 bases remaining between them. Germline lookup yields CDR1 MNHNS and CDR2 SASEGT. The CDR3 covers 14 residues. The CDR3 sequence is CATTDINSNQPQHF. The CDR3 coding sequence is TGTGCCACCACAGATATCAATAGCAATCAGCCCCAGCATTTT.